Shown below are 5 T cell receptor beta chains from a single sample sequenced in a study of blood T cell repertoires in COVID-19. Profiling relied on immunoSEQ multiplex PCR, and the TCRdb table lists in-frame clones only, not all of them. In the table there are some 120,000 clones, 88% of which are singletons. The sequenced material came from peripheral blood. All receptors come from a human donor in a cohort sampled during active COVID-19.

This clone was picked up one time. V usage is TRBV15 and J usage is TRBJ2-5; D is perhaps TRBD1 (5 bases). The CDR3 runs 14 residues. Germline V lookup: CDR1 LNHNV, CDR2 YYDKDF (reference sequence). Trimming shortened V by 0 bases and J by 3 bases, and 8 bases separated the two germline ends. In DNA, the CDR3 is TGTGCCACCAGCAGAGATAACAGGAAAGAGACCCAGTACTTC. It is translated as CATSRDNRKETQYF.

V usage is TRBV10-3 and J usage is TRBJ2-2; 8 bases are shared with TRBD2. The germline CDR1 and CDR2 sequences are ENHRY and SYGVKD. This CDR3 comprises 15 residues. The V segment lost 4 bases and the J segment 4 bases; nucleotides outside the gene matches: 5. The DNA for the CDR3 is TGTGCCATCAGTGGGGGACTAGTCGGCACCGGGGAGCTGTTTTTT. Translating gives CAISGGLVGTGELFF.

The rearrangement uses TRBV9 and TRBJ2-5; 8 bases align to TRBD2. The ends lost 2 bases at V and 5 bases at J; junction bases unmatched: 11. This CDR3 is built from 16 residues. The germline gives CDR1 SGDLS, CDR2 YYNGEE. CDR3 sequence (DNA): TGTGCCAGCAGCGTGAGGGGCATTAGCGGGGTGGAGACCCAGTACTTC. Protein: CASSVRGISGVETQYF.

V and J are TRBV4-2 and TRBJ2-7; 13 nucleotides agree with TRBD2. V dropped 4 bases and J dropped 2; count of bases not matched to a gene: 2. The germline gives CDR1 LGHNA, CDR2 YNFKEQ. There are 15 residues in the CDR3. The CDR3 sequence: CASSLGLAGPYEQYF. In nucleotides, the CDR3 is TGTGCCAGCAGCCTGGGACTAGCGGGGCCCTACGAGCAGTACTTC.

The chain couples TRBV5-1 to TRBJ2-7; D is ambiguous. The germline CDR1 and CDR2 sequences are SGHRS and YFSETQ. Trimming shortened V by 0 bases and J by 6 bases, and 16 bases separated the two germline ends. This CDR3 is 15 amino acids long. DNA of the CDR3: TGCGCCAGCAGCTTGGGAACTGTTTCGGGTTCCGAGCAGTACTTC. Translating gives CASSLGTVSGSEQYF.